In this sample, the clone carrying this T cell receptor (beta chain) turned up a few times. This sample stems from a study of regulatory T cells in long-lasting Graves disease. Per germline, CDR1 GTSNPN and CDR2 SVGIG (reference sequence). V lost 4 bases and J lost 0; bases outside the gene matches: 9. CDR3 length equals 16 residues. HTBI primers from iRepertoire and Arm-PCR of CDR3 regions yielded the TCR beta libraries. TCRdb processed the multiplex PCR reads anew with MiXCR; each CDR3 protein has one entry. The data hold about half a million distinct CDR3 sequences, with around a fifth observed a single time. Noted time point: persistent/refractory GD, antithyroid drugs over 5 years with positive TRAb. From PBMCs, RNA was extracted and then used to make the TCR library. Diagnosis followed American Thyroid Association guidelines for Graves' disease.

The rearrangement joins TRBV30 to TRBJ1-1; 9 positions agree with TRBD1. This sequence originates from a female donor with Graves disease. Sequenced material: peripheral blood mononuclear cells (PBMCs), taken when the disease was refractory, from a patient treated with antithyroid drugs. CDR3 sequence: CAWTPVRDRVNTEAFF. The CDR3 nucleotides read TGTGCCTGGACTCCTGTCCGGGACAGGGTGAACACTGAAGCTTTCTTT.